Below are 5 T cell receptor beta chains sequenced from a single sample in a study of Graves' ophthalmopathy and Graves' hyperthyroidism. Amplified TCR beta CDR3 regions were obtained using RNA transcripts as template. First-round RT-PCR used HTBI primers; second-round multiplex PCR followed. TCRdb called the multiplex PCR reads again in MiXCR, with one record for every CDR3 protein. The sample has roughly 380,000 distinct CDR3 sequences, roughly 15% seen once. The sequencing sample was made of peripheral blood. These receptors were collected from a young woman with stable Graves' hyperthyroidism.

V and J are TRBV30 and TRBJ2-5, with D perhaps assigned TRBD1 or TRBD2 (5 bases each). The CDR3 has 13 amino acids. V lost 3 bases, J lost 5 bases, and 13 bases lay in between. The germline V gene has CDR1 GTSNPN and CDR2 SVGIG (reference sequence). CDR3 in amino acids: CAWRGRGVETQYF. The CDR3 DNA sequence: TGTGCCTGGAGGGGACGGGGTGTGGAGACCCAGTACTTC.

Of note for this clonotype: The junction departs from germline at one end; a sequencing error may be responsible. The chain links TRBV15 to TRBJ2-4, with TRBD1 as a possible D gene (7 bases). Germline V gives CDR1 LNHNV, CDR2 YYDKDF (reference sequence). The CDR3 is 15 amino acids. The CDR3 here is CATRGQGGGKNIKYF. The CDR3 coding sequence is TGTGCCACCAGGGGTCAGGGGGGCGGCAAAAACATTAAGTACTTC.

Many counts were recorded for this clonotype. This chain joins TRBV4-2 and TRBJ1-2; D unresolved. The CDR3 totals 14 residues. Germline CDR1 is LGHNA and CDR2 is YNFKEQ. Trimming took off 4 bases at V and 2 bases at J, with 11 bases between the two ends. The DNA of the CDR3 is TGTGCCAGCAGCCCGACTGGGGAGAACTATGGCTACACCTTC. Encoded protein: CASSPTGENYGYTF.

This clonotype was recorded many times. The chain links TRBV19 to TRBJ2-2, with D possibly matching TRBD1 (6 bases). Per the germline V gene, CDR1 is LNHDA and CDR2 is SQIVND (reference sequence). V was shortened by 1 base and J by 1 base, with 10 bases between the two germline ends. The length of the CDR3 is 16 residues. The CDR3: CASSIVGAGNTGELFF. The CDR3 DNA is TGTGCCAGTAGTATAGTGGGGGCAGGGAACACCGGGGAGCTGTTTTTT.

In nucleotides, the CDR3 is TGCAGCGTTGCCCGGACAGACGACACTGAAGCTTTCTTT. Residues: CSVARTDDTEAFF. This chain connects TRBV29-1 to TRBJ1-1; perhaps TRBD1 as D (6 bases). The length of the CDR3 is 13 residues. Germline values: CDR1 SQVTM, CDR2 ANQGSEA. V was shortened by 4 bases and J by 3 bases, with 12 bases between the two germline ends.